This T cell receptor (beta chain) was recorded in a study of human T cells and chemical hapten exposure (dated by TCRdb to the early 2020s). Regarding the study in general: For sensitization, 2% DPC in acetone was applied to a roughly 2 cm by roughly 2 cm area of upper inner arm skin. Weekly therapeutic DPC doses were additionally applied to the scalp of patients throughout the roughly 23-week study period. The libraries were sequenced as a pool, and the TCR yield per sample differed mostly because of small variations in library volumes within the pool. In alopecia patients, the study followed how the peripheral blood TCR repertoire changed in vivo over primary and secondary sensitization to diphenylcyclopropenone (DPC), a hapten. Blood for TCR sequencing was provided by twenty-nine alopecia patients at one to four time points (pre-sensitization, 2, 6 and 24 weeks). Patch testing was performed on the upper back with Finn chambers containing 0.01% DPC, and the patch tests were scored after 6 days according to International Contact Dermatitis Research Group standards. Blood samples were taken from patients before sensitization (week 0) and then at 2, 6 and about 24 weeks after DPC sensitization. Both TCR alpha and TCR beta chains were sequenced from each blood RNA sample. The mostly female patient cohort included alopecia areata with under or over 50% scalp involvement, alopecia totalis and alopecia universalis.

This clonotype has just a few counts. It lacks a known antigen. No clone much larger than this one lies a single base away; base qualities are absent. Library construction relied on RACE. For sequencing, a NextSeq 500 was employed. During library preparation, unique molecular identifiers were attached to individual cDNA molecules so that TCRs could be counted in a quantitative, reproducible way. For the original study's pipeline: The median number of TCRs per sample was roughly 100,000, ranging from 23,224 to 690,600. The Decombinator software suite was used to annotate the V, J and CDR3 of the TCR reads. To make PS versus PT1 abundance plots, every sample was subsampled to the same number of TCRs (28,000). TCRs were defined as expanded if absent before sensitization and observed at least eight times at the 2-week time point. TCRdb applied fastp at Q25 and MiXCR to the public reads, then kept only in-frame beta chains. Each entry is one CDR3 protein sequence, shown with its most common DNA and genes. TCRdb's processing, not the authors' own work, is the source of the V and J calls. This sample lists about 55,000 distinct CDR3 sequences; 9.5% to 10% were detected once. Approximately 9.6% of the sample goes to the ten largest clones.

What the work shows at the level of the full study, not this receptor alone: Because every patient had alopecia, a presumed autoimmune disease, the patients' immune response might differ from that of healthy individuals. Compared with pre-sensitization or healthy control sets, expanded TCRs formed significantly more large CDR3 similarity clusters, which is consistent with antigen-driven responses. The number of PT1 expanded TCRs positively correlated with patch test score, significant at thresholds 8, 16 and 32 but not 4. Repeated subsampling changed both the strength of the expansion versus patch-test correlation and the threshold at which that correlation became significant. DPC sensitization did not change the number of TCRs with a frequency above 1 in 1000, and there was no evidence of changes in global repertoire structure.

The sample's time point label, decoded: pre-sensitization, week 0. The label giving this sample's treatment or condition can be read as: therapeutic diphenylcyclopropenone sensitization with weekly scalp DPC. Total RNA was extracted from unfractionated whole blood collected in Tempus Blood RNA tubes. Blood at each patch-test visit was drawn before the patch test was applied. To be eligible, patients had to be aged 18 to 70, diagnosed with alopecia and judged suitable for DPC therapy, while pregnant patients were excluded. The CDR3 starts with the cysteine, ends with the phenylalanine, and has 16 residues. The entry retains the CDR3 DNA only, 48 bases that are in frame from base 1. Trimming leaves V shorter by 5 bases and J shorter by 2 bases, with the junction holding 8 bases beyond the gene matches. CDR1 SEHNR and CDR2 FQNEAQ were looked up in the germline V gene (reference sequence).

The rearranged chain carries TRBV7-9 and TRBJ2-3; 9 junctional bases match TRBD2. Sequencing used whole blood, obtained in connection with sensitization to the hapten diphenylcyclopropenone (DPC). This TCR was recovered from a woman under 40 with alopecia areata. Some clones in this sample may be carry-over from other donors' samples. The nucleotide sequence reads as follows: TGTGCCAGCAGCCAACTGATAGCGGGGGCCACAGATACGCAGTATTTT. Translated, it gives CASSQLIAGATDTQYF. Outside the CDR3, residues come from the reference TRBV7-9 and TRBJ2-3 proteins, so the full variable domain is: DTGVSQNPRHKITKRGQNVTFRCDPISEHNRLYWYRQTLGQGPEFLTYFQNEAQLEKSRLLSDRFSAERPKGSFSTLEIQRTEQGDSAMYLCASSQLIAGATDTQYFGPGTRLTVL.